What follows describes a single T cell receptor (beta chain). The V gene's germline CDR1 is SGHRS and CDR2 YFSETQ. Trimming at V came to 0 bases and at J to 5 bases, leaving 4 bases not matched to a gene. The CDR3 consists of 16 residues. This entry is derived from a study of T cell changes during pregnancy in multiple sclerosis. Assay: immunoSEQ multiplex PCR; the TCRdb copy retains only in-frame clones and omits some. The table includes about 64,000 clones, more than 90% detected once. This chain links TRBV5-1 with TRBJ2-1; 11 bases map to TRBD2. Sequencing used peripheral blood, obtained in the second trimester of pregnancy. The clonotype originates from a female donor with multiple sclerosis, enrolled in a pregnancy study. This chain's CDR3 is CASSLVTSGSHNEQFF. The CDR3, as DNA: TGCGCCAGCAGCTTGGTTACTAGCGGGAGCCACAATGAGCAGTTCTTC.